A single sample is the source of the 14 T cell receptor beta chains below, sequenced in a study of shared clonotypes between healthy human individuals. Method: immunoSEQ multiplex PCR; TCRdb's copy keeps in-frame clones and lacks some. The sample includes 2 million to 2.5 million clones, 93% of them seen just once. Source material: naive CD4+ T cells from PBMCs. Described subset: CD45RA+ positively selected. Receptors originate from a man younger than 35 in good health. Some clones in this sample may be carry-over from other donors' samples.

The chain recombines TRBV28 with TRBJ2-1; 13 bases match TRBD2. CDR3 length equals 16 residues. The germline gives CDR1 MDHEN, CDR2 SYDVKM. J was trimmed by 6 bases and V by 7 bases; bases with no gene match: 9. CDR3 DNA sequence: TGTGCCAGCACCGGCGCCGGGACTAGCGGGGCCAATGAGCAGTTCTTC. Its translation is CASTGAGTSGANEQFF.

The chain joins TRBV7-9 to TRBJ2-2; D ambiguous. The CDR3 consists of 13 residues. Germline V gene data show CDR1 as SEHNR and CDR2 as FQNEAQ (reference sequence). Trimming pared 6 bases from V and 6 bases from J, leaving 11 bases between. The CDR3 DNA sequence: TGTGCCAGCAGGCGCTCCACGGCCGGGGAGCTGTTTTTT. It yields the protein CASRRSTAGELFF.

As DNA, the CDR3 is TGCGCCAGCAGCTTAGGGGATTCTCCCACTCAGCCCCAGCATTTT. It codes for CASSLGDSPTQPQHF. The chain uses TRBV5-1 and TRBJ1-5; D perhaps matches TRBD1 (5 bases). CDR1 is SGHRS, CDR2 YFSETQ, per germline. CDR3 length: 15 amino acids. V was clipped by 2 bases and J by 6 bases, with 15 bases between them.

The V and J genes are TRBV25-1 and TRBJ1-2; D unclear. Trimming removed 2 bases from V and 4 bases from J, with 14 bases in between. Per germline, CDR1 MGHDK and CDR2 SYGVNS. This CDR3 comprises 15 residues. The CDR3, as DNA: TGTGCCAGCAGTGAAAGGAACCAAATGATCTATGGCTACACCTTC. As protein: CASSERNQMIYGYTF.

The CDR3 is CASSRTGINQPQHF. Written as DNA, the CDR3 is TGTGCCAGCAGCCGGACAGGGATCAATCAGCCCCAGCATTTT. V is TRBV7-8 and J is TRBJ1-5; TRBD1 matches 8 bases. Trimming removed 5 bases from V and 3 bases from J; junction bases left unmatched: 3. The germline CDR1 and CDR2 sequences are SGHVS and FQNEAQ. This CDR3 region has 14 residues.

The V and J genes are TRBV18 and TRBJ2-5, with TRBD1 matching 10 bases. V trimming: 6 bases; J trimming: 2 bases; junction bases outside the gene matches: 12. The CDR3 contains 17 residues. In germline, CDR1 is KGHSH, CDR2 LQKENI. The CDR3 region has the DNA TGTGCCAGCTCCCGGGTCCGTGGGACAGGGGAACAAGAGACCCAGTACTTC. As protein: CASSRVRGTGEQETQYF.

The chain joins TRBV6-1 to TRBJ2-7; 9 bases are shared with TRBD1. The CDR3 extends over 16 amino acids. Per the germline V gene, CDR1 is MNHNS and CDR2 is SASEGT. The ends lost 2 bases at V and 0 bases at J; junction bases unmatched: 5. CDR3 loop: CASSEKDRGRSYEQYF. Written as DNA, the CDR3 is TGTGCCAGCAGTGAAAAGGACAGGGGACGCTCCTACGAGCAGTACTTC.

V usage is TRBV4-2 and J usage is TRBJ2-1; D is unresolved. The germline gives CDR1 LGHNA, CDR2 YNFKEQ. Between the trimmed V and J ends, which lost 0 bases and 4 bases, there was a span of 13 bases. This CDR3 has 16 residues. The DNA of the CDR3 is TGTGCCAGCAGCCAAGATCTCCTTGTAGAGTACAATGAGCAGTTCTTC. Protein product: CASSQDLLVEYNEQFF.

The chain employs TRBV28 and TRBJ1-2; TRBD1 matches at 7 bases. This CDR3 region has 14 residues. CDR1 and CDR2 from the germline V gene are MDHEN and SYDVKM. V shed 2 bases, J shed 4 bases, and the junction held 4 bases outside the gene matches. The CDR3 spells CASSLGDRAYGYTF. Here the CDR3 DNA reads TGTGCCAGCAGTTTAGGTGACAGGGCCTATGGCTACACCTTC.

The V and J genes are TRBV27 and TRBJ2-1; 9 bases fit TRBD2. The CDR3 covers 15 residues. Trimming removed 2 bases from V and 6 bases from J; junction bases left unmatched: 5. From germline, CDR1 is MNHEY and CDR2 SMNVEV (reference sequence). In DNA form, the CDR3 reads TGTGCCAGCAGTTTAATAGCGGGAGCTGTCAATGAGCAGTTCTTC. Translation: CASSLIAGAVNEQFF.

The chain is built from TRBV7-2 and TRBJ2-3; TRBD1 matches at 9 bases. The trim removed 3 bases at V and 7 bases at J, leaving 5 bases unmatched. CDR3 size: 14 residues. The germline CDR1 and CDR2 sequences are SGHTA and FQGNSA. The CDR3, as DNA: TGTGCCAGCAGCTTTGACAGGGGGGAAAATACGCAGTATTTT. The encoded protein is CASSFDRGENTQYF.

Of note for this clone: This CDR3 is also generated by other DNA sequences in the sample. This chain links TRBV7-3 with TRBJ2-7, with D perhaps TRBD1 or TRBD2 (6 bases each). CDR3 length: 12 residues. V was pared by 2 bases and J by 7 bases, with 9 bases between. CDR1 and CDR2 from the germline V gene are SGHTA and FQGTGA. The CDR3 loop is CASSLGGGEQYF. The CDR3 bases are TGTGCCAGCAGCTTAGGAGGGGGAGAGCAGTACTTC.

The chain recombines TRBV4-1 with TRBJ2-7, with 8 nucleotides matching TRBD1. V was pared by 4 bases and J by 3 bases, with 5 bases of the junction left unmatched. This CDR3 spans 14 amino acids. Germline V gene lookup returns CDR1 MGHRA and CDR2 YSYEKL. This chain's CDR3 is CASSPWDRSYEQYF. CDR3 DNA: TGCGCCAGCAGCCCCTGGGACAGGAGCTACGAGCAGTACTTC.

This clone was counted once. The V and J genes are TRBV19 and TRBJ1-2; the match to TRBD1 covers 7 bases. The V gene end was trimmed by 8 bases and the J gene end by 4 bases; junction bases not matched to a gene: 4. The CDR3 extends over 12 amino acids. CDR1 LNHDA and CDR2 SQIVND come from the germline V gene (reference sequence). The CDR3 DNA reads as TGTGCCAGTTACAGGGGAGCCTATGGCTACACCTTC. Protein sequence: CASYRGAYGYTF.